These 4 T cell receptor beta chains were sequenced from one sample in a study of regulatory and conventional T cells in RAG deficiency. TCRdb keeps only in-frame clones here, not all; method: immunoSEQ multiplex PCR. Among roughly 32,000 clones, roughly 90% were seen once, and the ten largest hold roughly 13%. This sample was shared with a second study, whose subject was regulatory T cells. This second study notes: The primer mix had 52 TRBV and 13 TRBJ primers.

Material: CD8+ T cells sorted from blood. The receptor set was obtained from a human donor in good health.

The rearrangement joins TRBV18 to TRBJ1-5; D gene uncertain. There are 15 residues in the CDR3. The germline V gene encodes CDR1 KGHSH and CDR2 LQKENI. The V gene lost 2 bases and the J gene lost 3 bases, with 11 bases spanning the gap. The CDR3 is CASSPWTGNNQPQHF. In nucleotides, the CDR3 is TGTGCCAGCTCACCATGGACCGGGAACAATCAGCCCCAGCATTTT.

The rearrangement joins TRBV28 to TRBJ2-1; D is possibly TRBD2 (5 bases). V was cut by 5 bases and J by 0 bases, with 8 bases left in between. CDR1 and CDR2 from the germline V gene are MDHEN and SYDVKM. The CDR3 is 14 amino acids. Here the CDR3 reads CASSRGGSYNEQFF. The CDR3 DNA sequence: TGTGCCAGCAGTCGGGGTGGCTCCTACAATGAGCAGTTCTTC.

The rearrangement joins TRBV25-1 to TRBJ1-2; D ambiguous. The V end was cut by 4 bases, the J end by 4 bases, with 16 bases between. CDR1 and CDR2 (germline): MGHDK, SYGVNS. This CDR3 is built from 15 residues. This CDR3 is CASSAWATSRYGYTF. The CDR3 DNA follows: TGTGCCAGCAGTGCCTGGGCCACTAGTCGCTATGGCTACACCTTC.

This clone was seen once. The chain joins TRBV5-4 to TRBJ2-1; D might be TRBD1 (5 bases). The CDR3 spans 13 residues. Germline-derived CDR1 and CDR2 are SGHNT and YYREEE (reference sequence). Trimming removed 1 base from V and 8 bases from J, with 10 bases in between. This chain's CDR3 is CASSLFRVDEQFF. The CDR3 region has the DNA TGTGCCAGCAGCTTGTTCAGGGTAGATGAGCAGTTCTTC.